This T cell receptor (beta chain) was sequenced for a study of blood T cell repertoires in COVID-19. Whole-study context: COVID-19 samples, acute and convalescent, were from the United States, Italy and Spain.

Germline CDR1 is WNHNN and CDR2 is SYGVQD (reference sequence). The CDR3 has 15 amino acids. V was pared by 0 bases and J by 5 bases, with 5 bases of the junction left unmatched. Repertoires were generated with immunoSEQ multiplex PCR, while TCRdb's copy carries only in-frame clones and drops some. The profile shows 48,000 or so clones, 86% of them singletons. This receptor was identified in a woman older than 75 with COVID-19, enrolled during active disease. The sequenced sample consisted of peripheral blood. The chain recombines TRBV10-1 with TRBJ1-1; 8 nucleotides line up with TRBD1. CDR3 coding DNA: TGCGCCAGCAGTGAGTCAAGACAGGGGATTACTGAAGCTTTCTTT. Residues: CASSESRQGITEAFF.